The 10 T cell receptor beta chains below all came from one sample that was sequenced in a study of CD8 T cells in Susac syndrome. After extraction with the RNeasy kit, roughly 0.45 to 1 ug of the RNA was reverse transcribed using random hexamers. TCRdb redid the calling of the immunoSEQ multiplex PCR reads with MiXCR, one entry per CDR3 protein. Of roughly 130,000 distinct CDR3 sequences listed, roughly 95% are singletons. The sequenced sample was CD4+ T cells from PBMCs. Receptors originate from a human donor in good health.

This chain links TRBV19 with TRBJ1-2; no firm D call. This CDR3 comprises 14 residues. The V end was cut by 3 bases, the J end by 2 bases, with 10 bases between. Germline V gene sequence: CDR1 LNHDA, CDR2 SQIVND (reference sequence). This chain's CDR3 is CASSIEAGNYGYTF. CDR3 sequence (DNA): TGTGCCAGTAGTATTGAGGCCGGGAACTATGGCTACACCTTC.

The chain uses TRBV28 and TRBJ2-5; D is ambiguous. Looked up from germline, CDR1 is MDHEN and CDR2 is SYDVKM. This CDR3 is 12 amino acids long. V dropped 5 bases and J dropped 5 bases, with 9 bases sitting between them. CDR3 DNA: TGTGCCAGCAGTAGTCGGGCCGAGACCCAGTACTTC. Its protein is CASSSRAETQYF.

This chain links TRBV5-1 with TRBJ2-1; possibly TRBD1 or TRBD2 for D (5 bases each). The V end lost 3 bases, the J end lost 5 bases, and 18 bases lay between the germline ends. The germline V gene encodes CDR1 SGHRS and CDR2 YFSETQ. The CDR3 has 16 amino acids. This CDR3 reads CASSWGRLSGNNEQFF. CDR3 in DNA: TGCGCCAGCAGCTGGGGACGTCTCTCAGGGAACAATGAGCAGTTCTTC.

The chain joins TRBV3-1 to TRBJ1-1, with a weak D call TRBD1 (6 bases). The CDR3 is made up of 15 amino acids. Looked up from germline, CDR1 is LGHDT and CDR2 is YNNKEL (reference sequence). With 0 bases removed from V and 1 base from J, the gap between germline ends came to 9 bases. This chain's CDR3 is CASSQDGGTNTEAFF. DNA for the CDR3: TGTGCCAGCAGCCAAGATGGGGGCACGAACACTGAAGCTTTCTTT. Filled out from reference TRBV3-1 and TRBJ1-1, the complete variable domain reads DTAVSQTPKYLVTQMGNDKSIKCEQNLGHDTMYWYKQDSKKFLKIMFSYNNKELIINETVPNRFSPKSPDKAHLNLHINSLELGDSAVYFCASSQDGGTNTEAFFGQGTRLTVV.

The genes are TRBV20-1 and TRBJ2-3; D is perhaps TRBD2 (6 bases). This CDR3 contains 14 residues. CDR1 is DFQATT, CDR2 SNEGSKA, per germline (reference sequence). V shed 3 bases and J shed 6 bases, with 16 bases lying between them. The CDR3 sequence: CSARVSGREDTQYF. The CDR3 nucleotides read TGCAGTGCTAGGGTTAGCGGTAGGGAGGATACGCAGTATTTT.

The gene calls are TRBV3-1 and TRBJ2-5; D unresolved. This CDR3 has 15 amino acids. V was clipped by 0 bases and J by 2 bases, with 10 bases between them. The V gene's germline CDR1 is LGHDT and CDR2 YNNKEL (reference sequence). The CDR3 is CASSQDSAAQETQYF. CDR3 sequence (DNA): TGTGCCAGCAGCCAAGACTCGGCAGCACAAGAGACCCAGTACTTC.

The chain is built from TRBV7-6 and TRBJ2-6, with no clear D. Trimming took off 1 base at V and 0 bases at J, with 7 bases between the two ends. Germline V gene lookup returns CDR1 SGHVS and CDR2 FNYEAQ. This CDR3 is built from 16 residues. This CDR3 reads CASSLGVDSGANVLTF. As DNA, the CDR3 is TGTGCCAGCAGCTTAGGGGTTGACTCTGGGGCCAACGTCCTGACTTTC.

The chain joins TRBV12-3 or TRBV12-4 to TRBJ2-3; 8 nucleotides align to TRBD1. The junction had 9 bases not matched to a gene; V was cut back by 5 bases and J by 5 bases. This CDR3 is built from 15 residues. The CDR3 here is CASSPRQQGGDTQYF. In DNA form, the CDR3 reads TGTGCCAGCAGTCCCCGACAACAGGGGGGAGATACGCAGTATTTT.

J is TRBJ2-3 and V is TRBV6-6; unclear D gene. This CDR3 is built from 14 residues. Trimming took 1 base from V and 6 from J, leaving 11 bases between them. From germline, CDR1 is MNHNY and CDR2 SVGAGI (reference sequence). Written as DNA, the CDR3 is TGTGCCAGCAGTTACTTAGACCGCCGCGATACGCAGTATTTT. Amino acids: CASSYLDRRDTQYF.

V usage is TRBV24-1 and J usage is TRBJ2-3, with 9 bases that match TRBD2. CDR3 length equals 14 residues. Germline CDR1 KGHDR, CDR2 SFDVKD. J gave up 2 bases and V 6 bases, and 2 bases lay outside the gene matches. This CDR3 is CATSLAGNTDTQYF. The CDR3 DNA is TGTGCCACCAGTCTAGCGGGGAACACAGATACGCAGTATTTT.